The 20 T cell receptor beta chains listed next were all sequenced from one sample in a study of preoperative IRX-2 immunotherapy in early breast cancer. Described treatment: preoperative locoregional IRX-2 cytokine immunotherapy. The assay was immunoSEQ multiplex PCR, and TCRdb's table has in-frame clones only and misses some. Among around 22,000 clones listed, over 85% were seen once. The source was tumor tissue, collected after IRX-2 immunotherapy. The receptor set was obtained from a human donor with breast cancer.

The rearrangement uses TRBV11-3 and TRBJ2-1; D may correspond to TRBD1 or TRBD2 (5 bases each). Germline CDR1 SGHNT, CDR2 YENEEA. The V end lost 5 bases, the J end lost 9 bases, and 20 bases lay between the germline ends. The CDR3 runs to 15 residues. The CDR3 DNA reads TGTGCCAGCAGCCCCCGGGACCTCCCTTGGGGTGAGCAGTTCTTC. It translates to CASSPRDLPWGEQFF.

This rearrangement joins TRBV15 to TRBJ1-5; 7 bases line up with TRBD1. CDR1 and CDR2 from the germline V gene are LNHNV and YYDKDF (reference sequence). This CDR3 contains 14 residues. The V segment lost 3 bases and the J segment 6 bases; nucleotides outside the gene matches: 5. CDR3 residues: CATSSDRVGQPQHF. Written as DNA, the CDR3 is TGTGCCACCAGCAGTGACAGGGTCGGTCAGCCCCAGCATTTT.

This clone was counted a few times. This chain joins TRBV5-1 and TRBJ1-6; D gene unclear. This CDR3 has 13 amino acids. V was shortened by 8 bases and J by 7 bases, with 13 bases between the two germline ends. Germline V lookup: CDR1 SGHRS, CDR2 YFSETQ. CDR3 sequence: CASRRVGNSPLHF. CDR3 nucleotide sequence: TGCGCCAGTAGACGGGTGGGGAATTCACCCCTCCACTTT. Complete variable domain (other parts from reference TRBV5-1 and TRBJ1-6): KAGVTQTPRYLIKTRGQQVTLSCSPISGHRSVSWYQQTPGQGLQFLFEYFSETQRNKGNFPGRFSGRQFSNSRSEMNVSTLELGDSALYLCASRRVGNSPLHFGNGTRLTVT.

The chain carries TRBV6-1 and TRBJ1-2; D uncertain. Trimming shortened V by 4 bases and J by 4 bases, and 10 bases separated the two germline ends. In germline, CDR1 is MNHNS, CDR2 SASEGT. The CDR3 extends over 13 amino acids. CDR3 in DNA: TGTGCCAGCAGTGTGCAGGAGGCCTATGGCTACACCTTC. The encoded protein is CASSVQEAYGYTF.

The chain uses TRBV29-1 and TRBJ1-2; TRBD1 might be the D (5 bases). The ends were cut back, 3 bases at V and 5 bases at J, with 13 bases in the middle. This CDR3 contains 13 residues. The germline gives CDR1 SQVTM, CDR2 ANQGSEA. Written as DNA, the CDR3 is TGCAGCGTTGAGGGGGACCGAGGTTATGGCTACACCTTC. This translates into CSVEGDRGYGYTF.

As regards this clone: A junction end diverges from the germline sequence, so it may reflect a read error. The chain joins TRBV29-1 to TRBJ2-5; 7 nucleotides agree with TRBD1. CDR1 and CDR2 (germline): SQVTM, ANQGSEA. This CDR3 has 12 residues. CDR3 DNA sequence: TGCAGCGTCGAAGGGACAGAAGAGACCCAGTACTTC. It is translated as CSVEGTEETQYF.

V is TRBV5-1 and J is TRBJ2-3; 7 positions match TRBD1. The germline V gene encodes CDR1 SGHRS and CDR2 YFSETQ. There are 15 residues in the CDR3. Trimming took 4 bases from V and 6 from J; bases not matched to a gene: 11. The CDR3 sequence is CASSEGAPPGDTQYF. CDR3 bases: TGCGCCAGCAGCGAGGGGGCCCCCCCTGGGGATACGCAGTATTTT.

This CDR3 reads CAWMSAALGEQYF. Here the CDR3 DNA reads TGTGCCTGGATGAGCGCGGCGCTTGGGGAGCAGTACTTC. This sequence joins TRBV30 and TRBJ2-7; the D is unclear. The CDR3 is 13 residues long. V lost 4 bases and J 7 bases, leaving 17 bases between the germline ends. Per the germline V gene, CDR1 is GTSNPN and CDR2 is SVGIG (reference sequence).

This clone was seen once. The V call is TRBV6-5, the J call TRBJ1-2; TRBD1 matches at 9 bases. The CDR3 is 14 residues long. Germline V gene lookup returns CDR1 MNHEY and CDR2 SVGAGI. V was pared by 6 bases and J by 4 bases, with 6 bases of the junction left unmatched. The DNA of the CDR3 is TGTGCCAGCAGGGGGACAGGGTTGGGCTATGGCTACACCTTC. It yields the protein CASRGTGLGYGYTF.

The genes are TRBV5-8 and TRBJ2-1; D is ambiguous. Deletions cut 2 bases from V and 6 bases from J, with 15 bases between. Germline assignment: CDR1 SGHTS and CDR2 YDEGEE. The CDR3 totals 15 residues. The CDR3 DNA is TGTGCCAGCAGCTTCTTGGTCGGCAGAGTCAATGAGCAGTTCTTC. Its protein is CASSFLVGRVNEQFF.

The chain employs TRBV6-5 and TRBJ1-1; perhaps TRBD1 as D (5 bases). Germline V gene lookup returns CDR1 MNHEY and CDR2 SVGAGI. V was trimmed by 0 bases and J by 5 bases, leaving 13 bases between them. This CDR3 has 15 amino acids. This CDR3 is CASSYSRRGGTEAFF. CDR3 nucleotides: TGTGCCAGCAGTTACTCGAGGCGTGGGGGTACTGAAGCTTTCTTT.

The chain joins TRBV5-6 to TRBJ1-5; 9 nucleotides align to TRBD1. Germline values: CDR1 SGHDT, CDR2 YYEEEE. J was trimmed by 1 base and V by 3 bases; bases with no gene match: 5. The CDR3 has 16 residues. CDR3 sequence reads: CASSYYGQGSNQPQHF. The DNA for the CDR3 is TGTGCCAGCAGCTATTATGGACAGGGGAGCAATCAGCCCCAGCATTTT.

The chain combines TRBV27 with TRBJ1-2; no clear D gene. V lost 0 bases and J lost 4, with 6 bases in between. The V gene's germline CDR1 is MNHEY and CDR2 SMNVEV (reference sequence). The CDR3 spans 13 residues. The DNA for the CDR3 is TGTGCCAGCAGTTTATCGGTGGGCTATGGCTACACCTTC. Protein product: CASSLSVGYGYTF.

CDR3 coding DNA: TGTGCCAGCAGCGTAGACAGGGCTAACTATGGCTACACCTTC. Encoded protein: CASSVDRANYGYTF. The V call is TRBV9, the J call TRBJ1-2; maybe TRBD1 (6 bases). This CDR3 has 14 amino acids. Germline V gene sequence: CDR1 SGDLS, CDR2 YYNGEE. V lost 0 bases, J lost 0 bases, and 6 bases lay in between.

This clone occurred once. In DNA form, the CDR3 reads TGTGCCAGCAGCTTAGTGACAGGGGTGGATACGCAGTATTTT. Its translation is CASSLVTGVDTQYF. The chain couples TRBV11-1 to TRBJ2-3; 8 bases are shared with TRBD1. The CDR3 spans 14 residues. Losses at the gene ends were 1 base for V and 6 bases for J; bases not matched to a gene: 3. The germline CDR1 and CDR2 sequences are SGHAT and FQDESV (reference sequence). The full variable domain, completed using reference TRBV11-1 and TRBJ2-3, is EAEVAQSPRYKITEKSQAVAFWCDPISGHATLYWYRQILGQGPELLVQFQDESVVDDSQLPKDRFSAERLKGVDSTLKIQPAELGDSAMYLCASSLVTGVDTQYFGPGTRLTVL.

J is TRBJ2-7 and V is TRBV5-1; D is undetermined. Germline lookup yields CDR1 SGHRS and CDR2 YFSETQ. This CDR3 has 13 residues. Between the trimmed V and J ends, which lost 0 bases and 0 bases, there was a span of 4 bases. The CDR3 loop reads CASSLAGSYEQYF. DNA of the CDR3: TGCGCCAGCAGCTTGGCAGGCTCCTACGAGCAGTACTTC. The variable domain in full, with the rest retrieved from reference TRBV5-1 and TRBJ2-7, is KAGVTQTPRYLIKTRGQQVTLSCSPISGHRSVSWYQQTPGQGLQFLFEYFSETQRNKGNFPGRFSGRQFSNSRSEMNVSTLELGDSALYLCASSLAGSYEQYFGPGTRLTVT.

The sample holds one count of this clone. V is TRBV4-2 and J is TRBJ2-5; TRBD2 is a possible D gene (6 bases). The V end lost 4 bases, the J end lost 0 bases, and 15 bases lay between the germline ends. The CDR3 runs 16 residues. From germline, CDR1 is LGHNA and CDR2 YNFKEQ. The CDR3: CASSLGTLMYQETQYF. In DNA, the CDR3 is TGTGCCAGCAGCCTCGGGACTTTAATGTACCAAGAGACCCAGTACTTC.

This clone was seen a few times. The chain carries TRBV4-2 and TRBJ1-5; 7 bases line up with TRBD1. CDR1 is LGHNA and CDR2 is YNFKEQ in the germline V gene. This CDR3 is built from 14 residues. Germline trimming cut 4 bases from V and 6 bases from J; bases unmatched to any gene: 6. CDR3: CASSLRRTGQPQHF. The CDR3 region has the DNA TGTGCCAGCAGCCTTAGACGGACAGGTCAGCCCCAGCATTTT.

The rearrangement uses TRBV5-5 and TRBJ1-6; the match to TRBD1 covers 8 bases. The CDR3 consists of 14 residues. V lost 0 bases, J lost 7 bases, and 0 bases stayed unmatched. Germline V gene data show CDR1 as SGHKS and CDR2 as YYEKEE (reference sequence). CDR3 sequence reads: CASSLGQGNSPLHF. The CDR3 bases are TGTGCCAGCAGCTTGGGACAGGGGAATTCACCCCTCCACTTT.

This chain connects TRBV6-1 to TRBJ1-5, with D possibly matching TRBD1 (5 bases). Germline CDR1 reads MNHNS; CDR2 reads SASEGT. V was shortened by 8 bases and J by 6 bases, with 14 bases between the two germline ends. The CDR3 runs to 13 residues. The CDR3 sequence: CASGSITGQPQHF. CDR3 bases: TGTGCCAGCGGCTCTATAACAGGTCAGCCCCAGCATTTT.